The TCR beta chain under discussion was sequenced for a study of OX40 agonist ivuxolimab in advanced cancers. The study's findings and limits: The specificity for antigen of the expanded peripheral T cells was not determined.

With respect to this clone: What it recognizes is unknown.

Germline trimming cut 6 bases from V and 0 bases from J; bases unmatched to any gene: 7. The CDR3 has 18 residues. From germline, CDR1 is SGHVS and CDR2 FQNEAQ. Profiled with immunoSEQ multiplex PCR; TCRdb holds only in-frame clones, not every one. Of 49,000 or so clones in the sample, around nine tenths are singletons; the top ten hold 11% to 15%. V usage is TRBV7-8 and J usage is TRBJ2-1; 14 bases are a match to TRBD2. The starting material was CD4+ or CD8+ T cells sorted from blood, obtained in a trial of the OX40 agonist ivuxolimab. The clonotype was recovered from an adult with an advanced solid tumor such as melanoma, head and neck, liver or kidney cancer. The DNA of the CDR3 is TGTGCCAGCAGACGGACTAGCGGGAGGTTAAGCTCCTACAATGAGCAGTTCTTC. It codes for CASRRTSGRLSSYNEQFF.